These T cell receptor beta chains were read from a single sample in a study of T-cell memory formation after mild COVID-19. Each CDR3 protein gets one entry after TCRdb re-called the 5' RACE reads with MiXCR. The data hold approximately 570,000 distinct CDR3 sequences, with more than 15% observed a single time. Material for sequencing was PBMCs or a T cell subset sorted from them (not recorded which). The source is an adult woman who had mild COVID-19 (a few samples of this study predate the infection). Cell type and time point are not known. Each CDR3 is given with its conserved first and last residue. The D gene is left open where the match is weak. Clone size, where shown, is once, few, many, or a class for clones that have expanded.

v_call: TRBV2; j_call: TRBJ2-3; d_call: -; clone_size: few; cdr3_aa: CASSPTRYTDTQYF; cdr3_nt: TGTGCCAGCAGTCCGACTAGGTACACAGATACGCAGTATTTT
v_call: TRBV12-3/TRBV12-4; j_call: TRBJ2-1; d_call: -; clone_size: few; cdr3_aa: CASSLDAPPNEQFF; cdr3_nt: TGTGCCAGCAGTTTAGACGCTCCCCCCAATGAGCAGTTCTTC
v_call: TRBV12-3/TRBV12-4; j_call: TRBJ1-5; d_call: -; clone_size: -; cdr3_aa: CASSLSLGSNQPQHF; cdr3_nt: TGTGCCAGCAGTTTATCCTTAGGGAGCAATCAGCCCCAGCATTTT
v_call: TRBV5-5; j_call: TRBJ1-2; d_call: -; clone_size: -; cdr3_aa: CASSLPSSSAGGGGYTF; cdr3_nt: TGTGCCAGCAGCTTGCCCTCAAGCTCCGCGGGAGGAGGTGGCTACACCTTC
v_call: TRBV18; j_call: TRBJ1-3; d_call: -; clone_size: few; cdr3_aa: CASSSQGFKADTIYF; cdr3_nt: TGTGCCAGCTCGTCTCAGGGATTTAAGGCGGACACCATATATTTT
v_call: TRBV24-1; j_call: TRBJ2-2; d_call: -; clone_size: few; cdr3_aa: CATSDQYKVSTGELFF; cdr3_nt: TGTGCCACCAGTGACCAATACAAGGTCAGCACCGGGGAGCTGTTTTTT
v_call: TRBV2; j_call: TRBJ2-1; d_call: TRBD2; clone_size: few; cdr3_aa: CASSPSGRAGSEQFF; cdr3_nt: TGTGCCAGCAGTCCCAGCGGGAGGGCCGGGAGTGAGCAGTTCTTC
v_call: TRBV6-2/TRBV6-3; j_call: TRBJ2-7; d_call: -; clone_size: -; cdr3_aa: CASSYSNFREQYF; cdr3_nt: TGTGCCAGCAGTTACTCGAATTTTCGCGAGCAGTACTTC
v_call: TRBV7-8; j_call: TRBJ2-3; d_call: -; clone_size: -; cdr3_aa: CASSPGEVTDTQYF; cdr3_nt: TGTGCCAGCAGCCCGGGAGAAGTCACAGATACGCAGTATTTT
v_call: TRBV9; j_call: TRBJ2-1; d_call: TRBD2; clone_size: -; cdr3_aa: CASSVLAGYEQFF; cdr3_nt: TGTGCCAGCAGCGTCCTAGCGGGGTATGAGCAGTTCTTC
v_call: TRBV11-3; j_call: TRBJ2-5; d_call: TRBD2; clone_size: few; cdr3_aa: CASSLSGAQGTQYF; cdr3_nt: TGTGCCAGCAGCTTAAGCGGGGCGCAAGGGACCCAGTACTTC
v_call: TRBV27; j_call: TRBJ2-4; d_call: TRBD2; clone_size: few; cdr3_aa: CASSYRGLAGAYIQYF; cdr3_nt: TGTGCCAGCAGTTATAGGGGACTAGCGGGAGCATACATTCAGTACTTC
v_call: TRBV15; j_call: TRBJ1-5; d_call: -; clone_size: many; cdr3_aa: CATSTAGYQPQHF; cdr3_nt: TGTGCCACCAGCACCGCGGGTTACCAGCCCCAGCATTTT
v_call: TRBV4-1; j_call: TRBJ1-1; d_call: -; clone_size: few; cdr3_aa: CASSQGQEYMNTEAFF; cdr3_nt: TGCGCCAGCAGCCAAGGGCAGGAGTACATGAACACTGAAGCTTTCTTT
v_call: TRBV3-1; j_call: TRBJ2-7; d_call: TRBD2; clone_size: few; cdr3_aa: CASSQVPSGSTYEQYF; cdr3_nt: TGTGCCAGCAGCCAAGTGCCTAGCGGGAGTACCTACGAGCAGTACTTC
v_call: TRBV5-1; j_call: TRBJ2-7; d_call: -; clone_size: -; cdr3_aa: CASSRRDTSYEQYF; cdr3_nt: TGCGCCAGCAGCCGCCGGGACACCTCCTACGAGCAGTACTTC
v_call: TRBV5-1; j_call: TRBJ2-3; d_call: -; clone_size: many; cdr3_aa: CASRHTDTQYF; cdr3_nt: TGCGCCAGCAGACACACAGATACGCAGTATTTT
v_call: TRBV12-3/TRBV12-4; j_call: TRBJ1-1; d_call: -; clone_size: many; cdr3_aa: CASSLLRPGNTEAFF; cdr3_nt: TGTGCCAGCAGTTTACTGCGCCCGGGGAACACTGAAGCTTTCTTT
v_call: TRBV21-1; j_call: TRBJ1-2; d_call: -; clone_size: -; cdr3_aa: CASSKPSLYGYTF; cdr3_nt: TGTGCCAGCAGCAAACCGAGCCTCTATGGCTACACCTTC
v_call: TRBV12-3/TRBV12-4; j_call: TRBJ1-6; d_call: -; clone_size: -; cdr3_aa: CASSLQINSPLHF; cdr3_nt: TGTGCCAGCAGTTTACAGATTAATTCACCCCTCCACTTT